This entry concerns a single TCR beta chain. Germline V gene data show CDR1 as WNHNN and CDR2 as SYGVQD (reference sequence). The CDR3 is 13 residues long. V lost 5 bases, J lost 5 bases, and 2 bases stayed unmatched. These data come from a study of T cell responses to AZD1222 COVID-19 vaccine. Only in-frame clones appear in the TCRdb table, and some are missing; sequencing was by immunoSEQ multiplex PCR. The table lists some 130,000 clones, 85% to 95% of them singletons, with around 5.4% in the top ten. The clonotype comes from an adult in good health. The sequences come from peripheral blood, collected on day 0 of AZD1222 vaccination. The chain recombines TRBV10-1 with TRBJ1-1, with TRBD1 matching over 10 bases. CDR3 sequence (DNA): TGCGCCAGCAGTACGGACAGGGGGACTGAAGCTTTCTTT. Protein sequence: CASSTDRGTEAFF.